This TCR beta chain was observed in a study of blood T cell repertoires in COVID-19. V was pared by 4 bases and J by 5 bases, with 10 bases between. This CDR3 comprises 13 residues. In germline, CDR1 is LGHDT, CDR2 YNNKEL (reference sequence). The table came from immunoSEQ multiplex PCR; TCRdb's copy has only in-frame clones and leaves some out. This table has tens of thousands of clones, roughly 79% appearing once. The J gene is TRBJ2-3, the V gene TRBV3-1 (or the pseudogene TRBV3-2), with D possibly TRBD2 on 6 matching bases. Sequencing used peripheral blood. This TCR derives from a man at least 80 years old with COVID-19, enrolled during active disease. CDR3 DNA: TGTGCCAGCAGCCTAGCGGCGGGAGATACGCAGTATTTT. This encodes CASSLAAGDTQYF.